The 32 T cell receptor beta chains in this list originate from one sample, sequenced in a study of blood T cell repertoires in COVID-19. The repertoire was sequenced with immunoSEQ multiplex PCR; TCRdb's copy has only in-frame clones and lacks some. The sample lists roughly 130,000 clones, roughly 81% occurring once. The sample was PBMCs or T cells enriched from blood (not recorded which). These receptors all stem from a woman between 45 and 60 years old with acute COVID-19.

The chain has TRBV27 and TRBJ2-3, with 7 nucleotides matching TRBD2. Germline CDR1 reads MNHEY; CDR2 reads SMNVEV (reference sequence). J was trimmed by 2 bases and V by 0 bases; bases with no gene match: 11. This CDR3 spans 18 amino acids. This chain's CDR3 is CASSLSEISGFYTDTQYF. DNA for the CDR3: TGTGCCAGCAGTTTATCGGAGATTAGCGGGTTTTACACAGATACGCAGTATTTT.

This clone has just a few counts. The gene calls are TRBV23-1 and TRBJ2-7, with TRBD2 identical over 7 bases. TRBV23-1 is an open reading frame whose function is uncertain. The CDR3 consists of 14 residues. V dropped 8 bases and J dropped 2; count of bases not matched to a gene: 9. In nucleotides, the CDR3 is TGCGCCAGCGATCTCCGGGGGGATCCCTACGAGCAGTACTTC. Translating gives CASDLRGDPYEQYF.

This rearrangement joins TRBV25-1 to TRBJ2-7; TRBD1 might be the D (5 bases). Germline-derived CDR1 and CDR2 are MGHDK and SYGVNS. V dropped 4 bases and J dropped 1 base, with 8 bases sitting between them. The CDR3 spans 13 residues. CDR3 in DNA: TGTGCCAGCAGTGGAGACAGTTCCTACGAGCAGTACTTC. It specifies CASSGDSSYEQYF.

V is TRBV24-1 and J is TRBJ1-5; TRBD1 matches 8 bases. V gave up 0 bases and J gave up 0 bases; unmatched junction bases: 18. This CDR3 is 22 amino acids long. Germline V gives CDR1 KGHDR, CDR2 SFDVKD. The CDR3 sequence is CATSDLQGGTGGGKYSNQPQHF. Written as DNA, the CDR3 is TGTGCCACCAGTGATTTGCAAGGGGGGACAGGCGGTGGGAAATATAGCAATCAGCCCCAGCATTTT.

This sequence joins TRBV15 and TRBJ2-1; D unclear. The germline gives CDR1 LNHNV, CDR2 YYDKDF (reference sequence). This CDR3 is built from 16 residues. V was cut by 0 bases and J by 6 bases, with 15 bases left in between. The chain's CDR3 is CATSRDQVAVLNEQFF. In DNA, the CDR3 is TGTGCCACCAGCAGAGATCAAGTTGCGGTCCTCAATGAGCAGTTCTTC.

The rearrangement joins TRBV5-1 to TRBJ1-4, with 8 positions matching TRBD1. Losses at the gene ends were 7 bases for V and 5 bases for J; bases not matched to a gene: 7. Looked up from germline, CDR1 is SGHRS and CDR2 is YFSETQ. The CDR3 covers 14 residues. CDR3 in DNA: TGCGCCAGCGCAGGGGGCGTTCTCAATGAAAAACTGTTTTTT. It encodes CASAGGVLNEKLFF.

This chain's CDR3 is CASSRGLSHVEQFF. CDR3 DNA sequence: TGTGCCAGCAGCAGGGGACTGAGCCACGTTGAGCAGTTCTTC. This chain links TRBV14 with TRBJ2-1; perhaps TRBD2 as D (6 bases). The ends were cut back, 5 bases at V and 9 bases at J, with 17 bases in the middle. From germline, CDR1 is SGHDN and CDR2 FVKESK. CDR3 length equals 14 residues.

The chain recombines TRBV12-5 with TRBJ2-7; 7 nucleotides align to TRBD1. With V trimmed by 8 bases and J by 3 bases, 4 bases remained unmatched. Germline CDR1 and CDR2: LGHNT and FRNRAP. The length of the CDR3 is 12 residues. CDR3 sequence reads: CASRAGGYEQYF. For the CDR3, the DNA is TGTGCTAGTCGTGCAGGGGGCTACGAGCAGTACTTC.

CDR3 nucleotides: TGTGCCAGCACCCTAACCGGACGGGGGATGAAAAACACCATATATTTT. Translating gives CASTLTGRGMKNTIYF. The V and J genes are TRBV5-8 and TRBJ1-3; D possibly corresponds to TRBD1 (5 bases). V was shortened by 6 bases and J by 6 bases, with 22 bases between the two germline ends. Per germline, CDR1 SGHTS and CDR2 YDEGEE. The length of the CDR3 is 16 residues.

This clone appeared a few times. The rearrangement joins TRBV5-1 to TRBJ1-4; 9 positions match TRBD1. V shed 0 bases, J shed 3 bases, and the junction held 9 bases outside the gene matches. The germline V gene has CDR1 SGHRS and CDR2 YFSETQ. The CDR3 extends over 18 amino acids. The CDR3 DNA reads TGCGCCAGCAGCTTGGGAGGACAGGGGAGGGCAGCTAATGAAAAACTGTTTTTT. Translation: CASSLGGQGRAANEKLFF. Filled out from reference TRBV5-1 and TRBJ1-4, the complete variable domain reads KAGVTQTPRYLIKTRGQQVTLSCSPISGHRSVSWYQQTPGQGLQFLFEYFSETQRNKGNFPGRFSGRQFSNSRSEMNVSTLELGDSALYLCASSLGGQGRAANEKLFFGSGTQLSVL.

The rearrangement uses TRBV30 and TRBJ1-3; D might be TRBD1 (6 bases). V lost 0 bases and J 2 bases, leaving 14 bases between the germline ends. Germline lookup yields CDR1 GTSNPN and CDR2 SVGIG (reference sequence). The CDR3 consists of 16 residues. CDR3 nucleotides: TGTGCCTGGAGTGTTTATTTGGGGGCTGCTGGAAACACCATATATTTT. This codes for CAWSVYLGAAGNTIYF.

This chain connects TRBV5-1 to TRBJ2-2; D is uncertain. The ends were cut back, 4 bases at V and 2 bases at J, with 9 bases in the middle. This CDR3 has 14 residues. Per the germline V gene, CDR1 is SGHRS and CDR2 is YFSETQ. The CDR3 region has the DNA TGCGCCAGCAGCGTCGGAGATAACACCGGGGAGCTGTTTTTT. Translating it yields CASSVGDNTGELFF.

This clone has just a few counts. The V and J genes are TRBV15 and TRBJ2-7, with TRBD2 matching 11 bases. CDR1 and CDR2 (germline): LNHNV, YYDKDF (reference sequence). V lost 5 bases to trimming and J lost 1 base; unmatched junction nucleotides: 10. The CDR3 totals 17 residues. The CDR3 region is CATSASELAGVSYEQYF. For the CDR3, the DNA is TGTGCCACCAGCGCCTCCGAACTAGCGGGAGTTTCCTACGAGCAGTACTTC.

The gene calls are TRBV5-1 and TRBJ2-1; TRBD2 matches at 16 bases. Trimming at V came to 1 base and at J to 8 bases, leaving 9 bases not matched to a gene. This CDR3 is 18 amino acids long. CDR1 SGHRS and CDR2 YFSETQ come from the germline V gene. The CDR3 reads CASSLKVGLAGGYDEQFF. In DNA form, the CDR3 reads TGCGCCAGCAGCTTGAAGGTGGGACTAGCGGGAGGGTACGATGAGCAGTTCTTC.

V is TRBV4-1 and J is TRBJ2-7, with D possibly being TRBD2 (6 bases). Trimming took 1 base from V and 2 from J, leaving 18 bases between them. In germline, CDR1 is MGHRA, CDR2 YSYEKL. This CDR3 has 17 residues. The CDR3 DNA follows: TGCGCCAGCAGCCAAGCAGTTAGCGGTCACATCACCTACGAGCAGTACTTC. Its protein product is CASSQAVSGHITYEQYF.

As regards this clone: Sequence at one end of the junction differs from germline and may be a read error. The rearrangement uses TRBV3-1 (or the pseudogene TRBV3-2) and TRBJ2-7; D is possibly TRBD1 (5 bases). The CDR3 is 11 amino acids. CDR1 and CDR2 (germline): LGHDT, YNNKEL (reference sequence). For the CDR3, the DNA is TGTGCCAGCAGCCAAGGCAGGGCTCTTTATTTC. Encoded protein: CASSQGRALYF.

V is TRBV9 and J is TRBJ2-6; D may be TRBD1 (5 bases). This CDR3 is 15 amino acids long. Trimming cost V 0 bases and J 2 bases, with 6 bases left between them. Germline CDR1 SGDLS, CDR2 YYNGEE. CDR3 sequence: CASSVAQAGANVLTF. Written as DNA, the CDR3 is TGTGCCAGCAGCGTAGCACAGGCTGGGGCCAACGTCCTGACTTTC.

The chain couples TRBV14 to TRBJ2-7, with TRBD1 matching over 8 bases. CDR3 length: 13 residues. Germline values: CDR1 SGHDN, CDR2 FVKESK. V dropped 1 base and J dropped 6; count of bases not matched to a gene: 2. The DNA of the CDR3 is TGTGCCAGCAGCCAAGCCAGGGGGCTCGAGCAGTACTTC. Amino acids: CASSQARGLEQYF.

In this sample, this clone turned up once. The chain carries TRBV29-1 and TRBJ2-2, with TRBD2 matching 8 bases. This CDR3 is 14 amino acids long. Germline values: CDR1 SQVTM, CDR2 ANQGSEA. The V segment lost 7 bases and the J segment 0 bases; nucleotides outside the gene matches: 4. The CDR3 DNA follows: TGCAGCGCACGGGGGGGAGCGAACACCGGGGAGCTGTTTTTT. The encoded protein is CSARGGANTGELFF.

The chain employs TRBV14 and TRBJ2-1; TRBD2 aligns across 13 bases. Per the germline V gene, CDR1 is SGHDN and CDR2 is FVKESK. This CDR3 contains 17 residues. V shed 1 base, J shed 5 bases, and the junction held 5 bases outside the gene matches. The CDR3 region has the DNA TGTGCCAGCAGCCAAGGTCGCGGGACTAGCGGGGACAATGAGCAGTTCTTC. The encoded protein is CASSQGRGTSGDNEQFF. The entire variable domain, with the rest obtained from reference TRBV14 and TRBJ2-1, is as follows: EAGVTQFPSHSVIEKGQTVTLRCDPISGHDNLYWYRRVMGKEIKFLLHFVKESKQDESGMPNNRFLAERTGGTYSTLKVQPAELEDSGVYFCASSQGRGTSGDNEQFFGPGTRLTVL.

CDR3 in amino acids: CAWSRGNNNQPQHF. CDR3 nucleotides: TGTGCCTGGTCGAGGGGGAACAACAATCAGCCCCAGCATTTT. This sequence joins TRBV30 and TRBJ1-5, with a tentative D call TRBD1 (6 bases). Germline V gene lookup returns CDR1 GTSNPN and CDR2 SVGIG (reference sequence). The V end lost 5 bases, the J end lost 3 bases, and 14 bases lay between the germline ends. The CDR3 consists of 14 residues.

The chain combines TRBV2 with TRBJ2-2, with D tentatively TRBD2 (5 bases). V lost 6 bases and J lost 4, with 18 bases in between. Germline V gene lookup returns CDR1 SNHLY and CDR2 FYNNEI. There are 16 residues in the CDR3. The CDR3 DNA reads TGTGCCAGCAGCATCAGCGGCGACCGGGGCACCGGGGAGCTGTTTTTT. Translated: CASSISGDRGTGELFF.

V is TRBV27 and J is TRBJ1-6; D is perhaps TRBD1 (5 bases). The CDR3 spans 13 residues. Trimming stripped 11 bases from V and 7 bases from J, with 15 bases between. CDR1 is MNHEY and CDR2 is SMNVEV in the germline V gene (reference sequence). Here the CDR3 DNA reads TGTGCCCCCCAGGGCCCCCCGAATTCACCCCTCCACTTT. The encoded protein is CAPQGPPNSPLHF.

The chain employs TRBV7-9 and TRBJ2-5; D is perhaps TRBD2 (5 bases). Germline assignment: CDR1 SEHNR and CDR2 FQNEAQ (reference sequence). The CDR3 consists of 16 residues. Between the trimmed V and J ends, which lost 1 base and 2 bases, there was a span of 14 bases. The CDR3 here is CASSLEAGRLQETQYF. The DNA for the CDR3 is TGTGCCAGCAGCTTAGAGGCGGGTCGGCTTCAAGAGACCCAGTACTTC.

This chain joins TRBV7-8 and TRBJ1-3, with 7 positions matching TRBD1. Germline trimming cut 5 bases from V and 1 base from J; bases unmatched to any gene: 20. This CDR3 is 20 amino acids long. Germline lookup yields CDR1 SGHVS and CDR2 FQNEAQ. The CDR3 region is CASSARQGAFEFPSGNTIYF. CDR3 DNA: TGTGCCAGCAGCGCGAGACAGGGAGCTTTCGAATTTCCGTCTGGAAACACCATATATTTT.

V is TRBV2 and J is TRBJ2-4; D is uncertain. The CDR3 is made up of 17 amino acids. CDR1 is SNHLY, CDR2 FYNNEI, per germline. Trimming removed 3 bases at V and 2 bases at J, with 17 bases between. CDR3 coding DNA: TGTGCCAGCAGTGAGGCCGAACTACTGCAACCCAAAAACATTCAGTACTTC. Its translation is CASSEAELLQPKNIQYF.

This chain connects TRBV21-1 to TRBJ2-7; the table's TRBD1 call for D was not verified on the DNA. TRBV21-1 is assigned pseudogene status. This CDR3 spans 17 amino acids. DNA for the CDR3: TGTGCCAGCAGCCACCGATACCGACAGGGGGCCGACCACGAGCAGTACTTC. Its protein product is CASSHRYRQGADHEQYF.

The CDR3 sequence is CAWGTAGYTF. The CDR3 DNA follows: TGTGCCTGGGGGACAGCCGGCTACACCTTC. This chain links TRBV30 with TRBJ1-2; 7 nucleotides line up with TRBD1. This CDR3 is built from 10 residues. CDR1 is GTSNPN and CDR2 is SVGIG in the germline V gene (reference sequence). V trimming: 5 bases; J trimming: 8 bases; junction bases outside the gene matches: 2.

The chain employs TRBV3-1 (or the pseudogene TRBV3-2) and TRBJ1-6; TRBD1 matches 8 bases. Germline CDR1 reads LGHDT; CDR2 reads YNNKEL (reference sequence). V shed 4 bases, J shed 10 bases, and the junction held 6 bases outside the gene matches. The CDR3 contains 14 residues. The CDR3 DNA is TGTGCCAGCAGCCCCACAGGGGGAGGCTCACCCCTCCACTTT. This encodes CASSPTGGGSPLHF.

V gene TRBV29-1 combines with J gene TRBJ2-1; D possibly corresponds to TRBD2 (5 bases). The CDR3 totals 15 residues. V was shortened by 4 bases and J by 6 bases, with 19 bases between the two germline ends. Germline assignment: CDR1 SQVTM and CDR2 ANQGSEA. The CDR3 sequence is CSVGGGGSGVNEQFF. The CDR3 DNA sequence: TGCAGCGTTGGAGGAGGTGGGAGTGGGGTCAATGAGCAGTTCTTC.

This clone occurred once. CDR3 coding DNA: TGTGCCAGCACTGGACAGGGGACGGCTGGCTACACCTTC. As protein: CASTGQGTAGYTF. V usage is TRBV6-5 and J usage is TRBJ1-2, with TRBD1 matching 9 bases. In germline, CDR1 is MNHEY, CDR2 SVGAGI. The CDR3 sequence is 13 residues long. V was clipped by 7 bases and J by 7 bases; unmatched bases: 7.

This clone was seen a single time. The chain carries TRBV3-1 (or the pseudogene TRBV3-2) and TRBJ2-7, with 9 bases aligning to TRBD2. Germline V CDR1 and CDR2: LGHDT, YNNKEL (reference sequence). Germline trimming cut 0 bases from V and 4 bases from J; bases unmatched to any gene: 10. This CDR3 comprises 17 residues. CDR3: CASSQDSASGIGYEQYF. The DNA for the CDR3 is TGTGCCAGCAGCCAAGATTCGGCTAGCGGGATAGGGTACGAGCAGTACTTC.